This TCR beta chain came from a study of PD-1 blockade in classical Hodgkin lymphoma. Repertoires were generated with immunoSEQ multiplex PCR, while TCRdb's copy carries only in-frame clones and drops some. The sample lists 25,000 to 30,000 clones; 70% to 80% were seen once. Time point described: cycle 4 day 1 (C4D1), after 5 to 7 weeks of nivolumab. Autologous stem cell transplantation was followed by relapse in every patient, and brentuximab vedotin exposure varied. The study purified CD4+ T cells from thawed PBMCs using magnetic negative selection. Germline values: CDR1 LGHNA, CDR2 YNFKEQ. Trimming pared 0 bases from V and 6 bases from J, leaving 9 bases between. The CDR3 totals 14 residues. This clone was detected only a few times. Its antigen remains unidentified. General observations from the study: CD4+ TCR diversity, unlike CD8+, rose significantly by C4D1. The study found complete responders had baseline diversity similar to newly diagnosed patients.

This chain uses TRBV4-2 with TRBJ2-1; D unresolved. Material: CD4+ T cells from blood, obtained before the fourth cycle of nivolumab. This TCR derives from a human donor with classical Hodgkin lymphoma. This CDR3 is CASSQERLANEQFF. The DNA for the CDR3 is TGTGCCAGCAGCCAAGAGCGGCTGGCCAATGAGCAGTTCTTC.